The rows below give T cell receptor beta chains drawn from one sample of a study of T cell repertoires in cytomegalovirus infection. MiXCR, run by TCRdb on the reads, gives a single entry per CDR3 protein. The table has 700,000 to 850,000 distinct CDR3 sequences, over 25% seen once. Antigens for these TCRs are unknown. The material was cultured CD8+ T cells from PBMCs, obtained from culture after CMV antigen stimulation. The receptor set was obtained from a human donor in good health (CMV status not recorded). Some clones in this sample may be carry-over from other donors' samples. Each CDR3 is given with its conserved first and last residue. The D gene is left open where the match is weak. Some rows mark clone size as missing; the rest say once, few, many or name a class of expanded clone.

TRBD1,TRBJ2-1,-,TRBV7-6,CASSPRTGGTHNEQFF,TGTGCCAGCAGCCCCCGGACAGGGGGCACCCACAATGAGCAGTTCTTC
-,TRBJ1-2,-,TRBV27,CASSADSNYGYTF,TGTGCCAGCAGTGCGGACAGTAACTATGGCTACACCTTC
-,TRBJ1-1,once,TRBV12-3/TRBV12-4,CASSSHMNTEAFF,TGTGCCAGCAGTAGCCACATGAACACTGAAGCTTTCTTT
-,TRBJ1-5,-,TRBV2,CASSDGGSNQPQHF,TGTGCCAGCAGTGACGGCGGTAGCAATCAGCCCCAGCATTTT
-,TRBJ2-1,-,TRBV7-8,CAVASVSEQFF,TGTGCGGTGGCTAGCGTCAGTGAGCAGTTCTTC
TRBD1,TRBJ2-1,few,TRBV5-1,CASSSRDRGEGEQFF,TGCGCCAGCAGCAGCCGGGACAGGGGAGAGGGTGAGCAGTTCTTC
-,TRBJ2-1,-,TRBV9,CASSIEPGLAYNNEQFF,TGTGCCAGCAGCATCGAACCAGGGCTAGCCTATAACAATGAGCAGTTCTTC
-,TRBJ1-5,-,TRBV2,CASTPDRSNQPQHF,TGTGCCAGCACCCCCGACAGAAGCAATCAGCCCCAGCATTTT
-,TRBJ1-2,-,TRBV6-8,CASSYGSKFGYTF,TGTGCCAGCAGTTACGGGTCGAAGTTCGGCTACACCTTC
TRBD2,TRBJ2-3,-,TRBV6-5,CASSHDGGLAGGDTQYF,TGTGCCAGCAGTCACGACGGGGGGCTAGCGGGGGGAGATACGCAGTATTTT
-,TRBJ1-5,-,TRBV7-9,CASSSSEGRLGQPQHF,TGTGCCAGCAGCTCCTCCGAGGGACGGTTAGGGCAGCCCCAGCATTTT
-,TRBJ1-1,-,TRBV20-1,CSAFSLTVNTEAFF,TGCAGTGCTTTCTCACTCACAGTGAACACTGAAGCTTTCTTT
-,TRBJ2-1,-,TRBV4-1,CASSQVFPPEQFF,TGCGCCAGCAGCCAAGTGTTCCCTCCTGAGCAGTTCTTC
-,TRBJ1-1,-,TRBV6-2/TRBV6-3,CASSYIGNTEAFF,TGTGCCAGCAGTTACATAGGGAACACTGAAGCTTTCTTT
TRBD1,TRBJ2-5,few,TRBV10-3,CAISEAARQGLRETQYF,TGTGCCATCAGTGAGGCGGCGAGACAGGGGTTGAGGGAGACCCAGTACTTC
-,TRBJ2-2,-,TRBV24-1,CATSGHGSGELFF,TGTGCCACCAGCGGACACGGGTCCGGGGAGCTGTTTTTT
TRBD1,TRBJ2-2,-,TRBV20-1,CSARRDRGRPGELFF,TGCAGTGCTAGAAGGGACAGGGGGCGCCCCGGGGAGCTGTTTTTT
-,TRBJ2-3,many,TRBV7-8,CASSLDWGGYLQYF,TGTGCCAGCAGCTTAGATTGGGGAGGCTACTTGCAGTATTTT
-,TRBJ1-5,once,TRBV9,CASSVDKNSNQPQHF,TGTGCCAGCAGCGTAGATAAAAATAGCAATCAGCCCCAGCATTTT
-,TRBJ1-1,few,TRBV20-1,CSARDGGNTEAFF,TGCAGTGCTAGAGACGGGGGGAACACTGAAGCTTTCTTT
TRBD1,TRBJ2-2,few,TRBV6-2/TRBV6-3,CASTPSQGARGTGELFF,TGTGCCAGCACTCCCTCGCAGGGGGCGAGAGGCACCGGGGAGCTGTTTTTT
TRBD1,TRBJ2-5,-,TRBV6-5,CASSPSGQDYQETQYF,TGTGCCAGCAGCCCCAGTGGACAGGACTACCAAGAGACCCAGTACTTC